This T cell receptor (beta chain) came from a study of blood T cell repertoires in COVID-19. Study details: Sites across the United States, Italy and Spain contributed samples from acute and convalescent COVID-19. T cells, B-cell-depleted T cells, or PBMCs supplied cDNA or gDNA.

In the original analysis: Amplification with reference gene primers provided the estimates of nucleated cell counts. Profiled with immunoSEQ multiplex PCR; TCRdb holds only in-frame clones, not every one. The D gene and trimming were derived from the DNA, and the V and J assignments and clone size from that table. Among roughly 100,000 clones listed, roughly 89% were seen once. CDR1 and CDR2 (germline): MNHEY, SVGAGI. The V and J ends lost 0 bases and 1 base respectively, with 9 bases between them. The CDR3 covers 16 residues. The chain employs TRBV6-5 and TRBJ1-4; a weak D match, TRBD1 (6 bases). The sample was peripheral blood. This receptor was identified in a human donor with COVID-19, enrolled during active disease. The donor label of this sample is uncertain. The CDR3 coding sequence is TGTGCCAGCAGTTACTCTAACAGGGTAACTAATGAAAAACTGTTTTTT. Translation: CASSYSNRVTNEKLFF.